This entry lists 27 T cell receptor beta chains sequenced from one sample in a study of blood T cell repertoires in COVID-19. TCRdb's copy holds only in-frame clones and misses some; the assay was immunoSEQ multiplex PCR. The profile shows roughly 120,000 clones, more than 60% of them singletons. Input material: peripheral blood. The receptor set was obtained from a man between 65 and 80 years old with acute or convalescent COVID-19.

This rearrangement joins TRBV7-6 to TRBJ2-2; 8 bases line up with TRBD2. This CDR3 contains 15 residues. The germline CDR1 and CDR2 sequences are SGHVS and FNYEAQ. J lost 6 bases, V lost 0 bases, and 3 bases had no gene match. The CDR3 reads CASSLAQGLAGELFF. The CDR3 nucleotides read TGTGCCAGCAGCTTAGCGCAGGGACTAGCCGGGGAGCTGTTTTTT. Using reference TRBV7-6 and TRBJ2-2 for the parts outside the CDR3, the full variable domain is GAGVSQSPRYKVTKRGQDVALRCDPISGHVSLYWYRQALGQGPEFLTYFNYEAQQDKSGLPNDRFSAERPEGSISTLTIQRTEQRDSAMYRCASSLAQGLAGELFFGEGSRLTVL.

This clone was seen only once. The chain combines TRBV7-2 with TRBJ1-4; perhaps TRBD1 as D (5 bases). Between the trimmed V and J ends, which lost 0 bases and 2 bases, there was a span of 7 bases. Germline V gene sequence: CDR1 SGHTA, CDR2 FQGNSA. This CDR3 comprises 15 residues. The CDR3: CASSLAGGTNEKLFF. In DNA, the CDR3 is TGTGCCAGCAGCTTAGCCGGGGGGACTAATGAAAAACTGTTTTTT.

V usage is TRBV14 and J usage is TRBJ1-1; TRBD1 matches at 8 bases. Per the germline V gene, CDR1 is SGHDN and CDR2 is FVKESK. The V and J ends lost 4 bases and 2 bases, in that order; junction bases with no gene match: 6. The CDR3 contains 15 residues. The CDR3 nucleotides read TGTGCCAGCAGCCGCTCGCAGGGGGCAAACACTGAAGCTTTCTTT. It codes for CASSRSQGANTEAFF.

The chain combines TRBV5-1 with TRBJ2-3, with a tentative D call TRBD2 (6 bases). The germline gives CDR1 SGHRS, CDR2 YFSETQ. The CDR3 runs to 17 residues. Between the trimmed V and J ends, which lost 4 bases and 0 bases, there was a span of 18 bases. The CDR3: CASSPGLAGTSTDTQYF. CDR3 DNA sequence: TGCGCCAGCAGCCCCGGCCTTGCGGGGACCAGCACAGATACGCAGTATTTT.

This sequence joins TRBV11-1 and TRBJ2-1; 7 bases fit TRBD2. The CDR3 covers 16 residues. Unmatched junction bases numbered 15, after V lost 6 bases and J lost 7 bases. Germline CDR1 is SGHAT and CDR2 is FQDESV (reference sequence). CDR3 nucleotides: TGTGCCAGCAGGCCCCAACAGCGCGGGGGTTGGAATGAGCAGTTCTTC. Its translation is CASRPQQRGGWNEQFF.

The V call is TRBV27, the J call TRBJ2-7, with TRBD2 matching 8 bases. Germline V CDR1 and CDR2: MNHEY, SMNVEV (reference sequence). After removal of 7 bases from V and 7 bases from J, the junction contained 15 bases not matched to a gene. This CDR3 is 15 amino acids long. DNA of the CDR3: TGTGCCAGCACCCTCGTGGGAGCGGGGGTAGGTGAGCAGTACTTC. Amino acids: CASTLVGAGVGEQYF.

The chain has TRBV2 and TRBJ2-5, with D tentatively TRBD1 (5 bases). V was clipped by 7 bases and J by 4 bases, with 10 bases between them. Germline lookup yields CDR1 SNHLY and CDR2 FYNNEI. The CDR3 runs to 12 residues. In DNA form, the CDR3 reads TGTGCCAGCACAGATCAGGGAGAGACCCAGTACTTC. Its translation is CASTDQGETQYF.

This chain connects TRBV19 to TRBJ1-3; unclear D gene. CDR3 length equals 15 residues. Germline CDR1 reads LNHDA; CDR2 reads SQIVND (reference sequence). Between the trimmed V and J ends, which lost 4 bases and 0 bases, there was a span of 10 bases. CDR3 DNA sequence: TGTGCCAGTAGTAACAGAGATCGCTCTGGAAACACCATATATTTT. It specifies CASSNRDRSGNTIYF.

The chain employs TRBV27 and TRBJ2-7; 9 bases are a match to TRBD1. The CDR3 consists of 15 residues. With V trimmed by 5 bases and J by 3 bases, 8 bases remained unmatched. Germline values: CDR1 MNHEY, CDR2 SMNVEV (reference sequence). As DNA, the CDR3 is TGTGCCAGCAGTGCCCCGAGACAGGGGGTCTACGAGCAGTACTTC. This gives the protein CASSAPRQGVYEQYF.

The genes are TRBV27 and TRBJ2-7; D is unclear. The CDR3 sequence is 12 residues long. Trimming removed 2 bases from V and 5 bases from J, with 7 bases in between. Germline V gene sequence: CDR1 MNHEY, CDR2 SMNVEV (reference sequence). The CDR3 nucleotides read TGTGCCAGCAGTTTAGCTAGAAACGAGCAGTACTTC. Its protein product is CASSLARNEQYF.

The genes are TRBV2 and TRBJ1-5; 7 bases are a match to TRBD1. The germline CDR1 and CDR2 sequences are SNHLY and FYNNEI. This CDR3 spans 15 amino acids. Losses at the gene ends were 5 bases for V and 6 bases for J; bases not matched to a gene: 10. CDR3 in amino acids: CASSPVQGLIQPQHF. CDR3 coding DNA: TGTGCCAGCAGTCCAGTACAGGGGTTGATTCAGCCCCAGCATTTT.

The gene calls are TRBV6-2 or TRBV6-3 and TRBJ1-4; D gene unclear. Germline V gene sequence: CDR1 MNHEY, CDR2 SVGEGT. The CDR3 spans 16 residues. V was cut by 6 bases and J by 1 base, with 15 bases left in between. The CDR3 spells CASSSSRGRTNEKLFF. The CDR3 DNA reads TGTGCCAGCAGCTCTTCTCGTGGGAGAACTAATGAAAAACTGTTTTTT.

Of note for this clone: Other DNA sequences from this sample encode an identical CDR3 as well. The chain uses TRBV18 and TRBJ1-1; D unclear. V lost 3 bases and J lost 1, with 6 bases in between. Germline-derived CDR1 and CDR2 are KGHSH and LQKENI. This CDR3 comprises 13 residues. CDR3 nucleotide sequence: TGTGCCAGCTCACCGGCAGGGAACACTGAAGCTTTCTTT. Its protein is CASSPAGNTEAFF.

This sequence joins TRBV6-2 or TRBV6-3 and TRBJ2-1, with 7 bases identical to TRBD2. V trimming: 5 bases; J trimming: 9 bases; junction bases outside the gene matches: 10. The CDR3 contains 14 residues. CDR1 is MNHEY and CDR2 is SVGEGT in the germline V gene. Written as DNA, the CDR3 is TGTGCCAGCAGTCTCTCCCGCGGGGGAACTGAGCAGTTCTTC. Protein sequence: CASSLSRGGTEQFF.

This clone appeared a few times. The chain couples TRBV2 to TRBJ1-3; 9 nucleotides match TRBD1. The CDR3 length is 16 residues. Losses at the gene ends were 2 bases for V and 7 bases for J; bases not matched to a gene: 9. Germline CDR1 SNHLY, CDR2 FYNNEI. The CDR3 protein is CASSEPGRTGVNTIYF. The CDR3 nucleotides are TGTGCCAGCAGTGAACCGGGGAGGACAGGGGTTAACACCATATATTTT. Full variable domain (rest looked up from reference TRBV2 and TRBJ1-3): EPEVTQTPSHQVTQMGQEVILRCVPISNHLYFYWYRQILGQKVEFLVSFYNNEISEKSEIFDDQFSVERPDGSNFTLKIRSTKLEDSAMYFCASSEPGRTGVNTIYFGEGSWLTVV.

This clone was recorded only once. V is TRBV7-9 and J is TRBJ2-7; TRBD1 matches at 9 bases. Germline V gene data show CDR1 as SEHNR and CDR2 as FQNEAQ (reference sequence). The length of the CDR3 is 16 residues. V gave up 0 bases and J gave up 3 bases; unmatched junction bases: 6. The CDR3 reads CASSLARTGAYYEQYF. In nucleotides, the CDR3 is TGTGCCAGCAGCTTAGCGCGGACAGGGGCCTACTACGAGCAGTACTTC. The full variable domain, with the rest looked up from reference TRBV7-9 and TRBJ2-7, is DTGVSQNPRHKITKRGQNVTFRCDPISEHNRLYWYRQTLGQGPEFLTYFQNEAQLEKSRLLSDRFSAERPKGSFSTLEIQRTEQGDSAMYLCASSLARTGAYYEQYFGPGTRLTVT.

This clone was picked up one time. The rearrangement joins TRBV4-3 to TRBJ2-1, with TRBD2 identical over 9 bases. The J segment lost 8 bases and the V segment lost 2 bases, leaving 7 bases of the junction unmatched. This CDR3 region has 15 residues. Germline CDR1 is LGHNA and CDR2 is YSLEER. The CDR3: CASSQPKRGVDEQFF. In DNA, the CDR3 is TGCGCCAGCAGCCAACCTAAGCGGGGGGTCGATGAGCAGTTCTTC.

The rearrangement links TRBV5-6 to TRBJ1-2, with D uncertain. The CDR3 has 14 amino acids. With 2 bases removed from V and 4 bases from J, the gap between germline ends came to 12 bases. The germline V gene encodes CDR1 SGHDT and CDR2 YYEEEE. CDR3 amino acids: CASSFMEGSYGYTF. CDR3 sequence (DNA): TGTGCCAGCAGCTTCATGGAGGGATCCTATGGCTACACCTTC.

V and J are TRBV18 and TRBJ2-7; 9 positions agree with TRBD1. Losses at the gene ends were 3 bases for V and 2 bases for J; bases not matched to a gene: 5. CDR3 length equals 15 residues. Germline V lookup: CDR1 KGHSH, CDR2 LQKENI. CDR3 sequence: CASSPGQGATYEQYF. In DNA, the CDR3 is TGTGCCAGCTCACCGGGACAGGGAGCGACCTACGAGCAGTACTTC. The full variable domain, completed using reference TRBV18 and TRBJ2-7, is NAGVMQNPRHLVRRRGQEARLRCSPMKGHSHVYWYRQLPEEGLKFMVYLQKENIIDESGMPKERFSAEFPKEGPSILRIQQVVRGDSAAYFCASSPGQGATYEQYFGPGTRLTVT.

This clone has a handful of counts. The chain couples TRBV19 to TRBJ2-5, with 12 bases lining up with TRBD1. The CDR3 totals 14 residues. Germline trimming cut 7 bases from V and 6 bases from J; bases unmatched to any gene: 6. CDR1 and CDR2 from the germline V gene are LNHDA and SQIVND (reference sequence). The CDR3 loop reads CASTGDRGLKTQYF. CDR3 bases: TGTGCCAGTACCGGGGACAGGGGGCTGAAGACCCAGTACTTC.

V usage is TRBV18 and J usage is TRBJ1-1; weak D call: TRBD1 (5 bases). The CDR3 runs 12 residues. V lost 3 bases to trimming and J lost 8 bases, with 10 bases between them. CDR1 and CDR2 (germline): KGHSH, LQKENI. CDR3 nucleotides: TGTGCCAGCTCACCGATGCAGGGCGAAGCTTTCTTT. Encoded protein: CASSPMQGEAFF. The full variable domain, its missing parts supplied by reference TRBV18 and TRBJ1-1, is NAGVMQNPRHLVRRRGQEARLRCSPMKGHSHVYWYRQLPEEGLKFMVYLQKENIIDESGMPKERFSAEFPKEGPSILRIQQVVRGDSAAYFCASSPMQGEAFFGQGTRLTVV.

The rearrangement uses TRBV5-1 and TRBJ2-7; 8 positions agree with TRBD1. The V segment lost 4 bases and the J segment 4 bases; nucleotides outside the gene matches: 13. The CDR3 extends over 16 amino acids. Germline values: CDR1 SGHRS, CDR2 YFSETQ. CDR3 sequence: CASSAPGGDGWYEQYF. The CDR3 DNA reads as TGCGCCAGCAGCGCCCCAGGGGGCGACGGTTGGTACGAGCAGTACTTC.

The rearrangement uses TRBV28 and TRBJ1-5; perhaps TRBD1 as D (6 bases). Deletions cut 2 bases from V and 3 bases from J, with 17 bases between. There are 17 residues in the CDR3. Germline CDR1 and CDR2: MDHEN and SYDVKM. The DNA of the CDR3 is TGTGCCAGCAGTTTAAGACGGCGGCAGGGGATCAATCAGCCCCAGCATTTT. It codes for CASSLRRRQGINQPQHF.

The rearrangement joins TRBV6-5 to TRBJ1-5; D is perhaps TRBD1 (6 bases). From germline, CDR1 is MNHEY and CDR2 SVGAGI. CDR3 length equals 14 residues. V dropped 6 bases and J dropped 2 bases, with 11 bases sitting between them. DNA for the CDR3: TGTGCCAGCAGCCAGGGGAGAGGCAATCAGCCCCAGCATTTT. It is translated as CASSQGRGNQPQHF.

The chain joins TRBV5-1 to TRBJ2-1, with 10 bases lining up with TRBD2. V lost 7 bases, J lost 7 bases, and 5 bases stayed unmatched. The CDR3 spans 13 residues. CDR1 is SGHRS, CDR2 YFSETQ, per germline. CDR3 amino acids: CASSSGRANEQFF. For the CDR3, the DNA is TGCGCCAGCTCCAGCGGGAGGGCTAATGAGCAGTTCTTC.

This chain connects TRBV28 to TRBJ2-7, with TRBD2 matching over 9 bases. CDR1 and CDR2 (germline): MDHEN, SYDVKM. This CDR3 region has 16 residues. Trimming removed 2 bases from V and 3 bases from J; junction bases left unmatched: 8. The CDR3 bases are TGTGCCAGCAGTTTACCCCAGCTAGCGGGATTCTACGAGCAGTACTTC. This gives the protein CASSLPQLAGFYEQYF. Complete variable domain (other parts from reference TRBV28 and TRBJ2-7): DVKVTQSSRYLVKRTGEKVFLECVQDMDHENMFWYRQDPGLGLRLIYFSYDVKMKEKGDIPEGYSVSREKKERFSLILESASTNQTSMYLCASSLPQLAGFYEQYFGPGTRLTVT.

This chain connects TRBV2 to TRBJ1-5; no clear D. Germline CDR1 and CDR2: SNHLY and FYNNEI. The CDR3 is 14 amino acids. V lost 7 bases, J lost 3 bases, and 13 bases lay in between. CDR3 residues: CASIDDKNNQPQHF. The CDR3 DNA reads TGTGCCAGCATTGATGACAAGAACAATCAGCCCCAGCATTTT.